This passage covers 15 T cell receptor beta chains from one sample sequenced in a study of shared clonotypes between healthy human individuals. TCRdb keeps only in-frame clones here, not all; method: immunoSEQ multiplex PCR. The sample lists approximately 2,000,000 clones, approximately 90% seen once, with approximately 0.41% in the top ten. The material sequenced was naive CD4+ T cells from PBMCs. Sample subset: CD45RA+ positively selected. Source of these receptors: a man aged 18 to 35 in good health. Some clones in this sample may be carry-over from other donors' samples.

The V gene is TRBV5-1, the J gene TRBJ1-4, with no clear D. The CDR3 is 14 residues long. Between the trimmed V and J ends, which lost 6 bases and 8 bases, there was a span of 17 bases. Per germline, CDR1 SGHRS and CDR2 YFSETQ. CDR3 sequence: CASTVSGIEEKLFF. Here the CDR3 DNA reads TGCGCCAGCACAGTTTCGGGTATCGAAGAAAAACTGTTTTTT.

This rearrangement joins TRBV29-1 to TRBJ2-7; a possible D gene is TRBD2 (5 bases). V gave up 2 bases and J gave up 6 bases, with 17 bases separating them. Germline CDR1 and CDR2: SQVTM and ANQGSEA. The CDR3 is 14 residues long. The DNA for the CDR3 is TGCAGCGTTGAAAAACTTGAGGGCCTGGGCGAGCAGTACTTC. Encoded protein: CSVEKLEGLGEQYF.

The CDR3 loop is CASSFSAGGEQYF. As DNA, the CDR3 is TGTGCCAGCAGCTTCTCAGCGGGAGGCGAGCAGTACTTC. The chain carries TRBV7-3 and TRBJ2-7; the match to TRBD2 covers 9 bases. The CDR3 runs to 13 residues. The V and J ends lost 3 bases and 6 bases, in that order; junction bases with no gene match: 3. Germline V gene lookup returns CDR1 SGHTA and CDR2 FQGTGA.

The chain combines TRBV28 with TRBJ2-3, with D perhaps matching TRBD1 or TRBD2 (5 bases each). Per the germline V gene, CDR1 is MDHEN and CDR2 is SYDVKM. V lost 9 bases to trimming and J lost 0 bases, with 13 bases between them. The CDR3 is made up of 14 amino acids. CDR3 DNA: TGTGCCAGACGAAAGGGGACCAGCACAGATACGCAGTATTTT. It specifies CARRKGTSTDTQYF.

V usage is TRBV7-9 and J usage is TRBJ2-1; D ambiguous. V was cut by 5 bases and J by 8 bases, with 13 bases left in between. The CDR3 length is 13 residues. Germline CDR1 reads SEHNR; CDR2 reads FQNEAQ (reference sequence). CDR3 sequence reads: CASSPLRLDEQFF. Here the CDR3 DNA reads TGTGCCAGCAGCCCCCTTCGCCTCGATGAGCAGTTCTTC.

A remark on this clone: Other nucleotide sequences in the sample specify the same CDR3. The gene calls are TRBV7-9 and TRBJ2-5, with TRBD2 as a possible D gene (5 bases). V was clipped by 4 bases and J by 5 bases, with 8 bases between them. CDR1 SEHNR and CDR2 FQNEAQ come from the germline V gene (reference sequence). The CDR3 runs 12 residues. The CDR3, as DNA: TGTGCCAGCAGCTCCGGCGGGGAGACCCAGTACTTC. Translating gives CASSSGGETQYF.

V gene TRBV10-1 combines with J gene TRBJ2-7, with D perhaps TRBD1 or TRBD2 (5 bases each). Trimming stripped 3 bases from V and 2 bases from J, with 11 bases between. The CDR3 consists of 14 residues. The germline gives CDR1 WNHNN, CDR2 SYGVQD (reference sequence). The CDR3 coding sequence is TGCGCCAGCAGTGATGGGGGAGTAACCTACGAGCAGTACTTC. Residues: CASSDGGVTYEQYF.

DNA for the CDR3: TGCAGCGTGGGTGGACTAGCGGGAGACTACGAGCAGTACTTC. Translation gives CSVGGLAGDYEQYF. The rearrangement links TRBV29-1 to TRBJ2-7; TRBD2 matches 13 bases. J lost 3 bases, V lost 6 bases, and 5 bases had no gene match. Per germline, CDR1 SQVTM and CDR2 ANQGSEA. The CDR3 is made up of 14 amino acids.

This clone has a single count. The V call is TRBV30, the J call TRBJ2-3, with a possible D match to TRBD1 (6 bases). The V end lost 3 bases, the J end lost 4 bases, and 11 bases lay between the germline ends. CDR3 length: 13 amino acids. Germline V gene sequence: CDR1 GTSNPN, CDR2 SVGIG (reference sequence). The CDR3 here is CAWRATGPDTQYF. The CDR3 DNA follows: TGTGCCTGGAGGGCGACAGGACCAGATACGCAGTATTTT. Variable domain in full (rest from reference TRBV30 and TRBJ2-3): SQTIHQWPATLVQPVGSPLSLECTVEGTSNPNLYWYRQAAGRGLQLLFYSVGIGQISSEVPQNLSASRPQDRQFILSSKKLLLSDSGFYLCAWRATGPDTQYFGPGTRLTVL.

This chain connects TRBV25-1 to TRBJ2-7, with 7 bases identical to TRBD1. J was trimmed by 2 bases and V by 4 bases; bases with no gene match: 2. Germline V lookup: CDR1 MGHDK, CDR2 SYGVNS. This CDR3 region has 13 residues. CDR3 in amino acids: CASSADRAYEQYF. The CDR3 DNA reads TGTGCCAGCAGTGCCGACAGGGCCTACGAGCAGTACTTC.

This clone appeared a single time. This chain uses TRBV28 with TRBJ1-1, with 9 bases identical to TRBD1. The V gene's germline CDR1 is MDHEN and CDR2 SYDVKM. The V and J ends lost 5 bases and 8 bases, in that order; junction bases with no gene match: 12. CDR3 size: 15 residues. CDR3 DNA: TGTGCCAGCAGTCTCAGAGCCGGGACAGGGAAAGAAGCTTTCTTT. It specifies CASSLRAGTGKEAFF.

This chain links TRBV7-9 with TRBJ2-3; D gene unclear. The germline V gene encodes CDR1 SEHNR and CDR2 FQNEAQ (reference sequence). Trimming stripped 1 base from V and 2 bases from J, with 10 bases between. The CDR3 has 15 amino acids. The CDR3 coding sequence is TGTGCCAGCAGCTTAGAAGGGTGGCCCACAGATACGCAGTATTTT. Residues: CASSLEGWPTDTQYF.

A word on this clone: At the DNA level, this CDR3 is encoded by other sequences in the same sample as well. The chain couples TRBV6-5 to TRBJ1-1; TRBD1 is a possible D gene (6 bases). Germline CDR1 reads MNHEY; CDR2 reads SVGAGI. This CDR3 is built from 14 residues. The V end was cut by 2 bases, the J end by 1 base, with 8 bases between. CDR3 sequence (DNA): TGTGCCAGCAGTTACGCACAGGGGAACACTGAAGCTTTCTTT. This encodes CASSYAQGNTEAFF.

The chain joins TRBV11-3 to TRBJ2-6; 9 nucleotides line up with TRBD1. CDR3 length: 17 amino acids. The V segment lost 5 bases and the J segment 2 bases; nucleotides outside the gene matches: 7. CDR1 and CDR2 from the germline V gene are SGHNT and YENEEA. CDR3 DNA sequence: TGTGCCAGCAGCCTAGGGACAGGGCAAGCTGGGGCCAACGTCCTGACTTTC. Translating gives CASSLGTGQAGANVLTF. Full variable domain (missing parts from reference TRBV11-3 and TRBJ2-6): EAGVVQSPRYKIIEKKQPVAFWCNPISGHNTLYWYLQNLGQGPELLIRYENEEAVDDSQLPKDRFSAERLKGVDSTLKIQPAELGDSAVYLCASSLGTGQAGANVLTFGAGSRLTVL.

The rearrangement links TRBV7-2 to TRBJ2-2; possible D gene TRBD2, 6 bases. CDR3 size: 17 residues. The ends were cut back, 1 base at V and 2 bases at J, with 14 bases in the middle. Germline CDR1 reads SGHTA; CDR2 reads FQGNSA. Written as DNA, the CDR3 is TGTGCCAGCAGCTTAGTGGTTTACGGGGGAAACACCGGGGAGCTGTTTTTT. It encodes CASSLVVYGGNTGELFF.